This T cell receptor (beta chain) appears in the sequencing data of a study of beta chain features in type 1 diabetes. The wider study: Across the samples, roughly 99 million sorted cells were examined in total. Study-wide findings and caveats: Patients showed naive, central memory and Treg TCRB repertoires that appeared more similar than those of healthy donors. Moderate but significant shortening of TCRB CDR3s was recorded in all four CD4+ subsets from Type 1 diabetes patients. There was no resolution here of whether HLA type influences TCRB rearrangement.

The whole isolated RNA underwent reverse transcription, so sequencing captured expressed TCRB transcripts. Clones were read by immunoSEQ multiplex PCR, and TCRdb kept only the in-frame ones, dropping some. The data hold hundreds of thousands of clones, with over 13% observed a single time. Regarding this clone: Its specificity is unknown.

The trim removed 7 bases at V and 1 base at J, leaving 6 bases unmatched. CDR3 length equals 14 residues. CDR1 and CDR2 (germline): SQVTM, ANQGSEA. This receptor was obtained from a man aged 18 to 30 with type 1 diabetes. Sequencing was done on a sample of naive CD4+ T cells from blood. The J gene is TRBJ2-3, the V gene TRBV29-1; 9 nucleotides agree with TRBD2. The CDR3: CSGSWTSGTDTQYF. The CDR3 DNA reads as TGCAGCGGCTCCTGGACTAGCGGCACAGATACGCAGTATTTT.